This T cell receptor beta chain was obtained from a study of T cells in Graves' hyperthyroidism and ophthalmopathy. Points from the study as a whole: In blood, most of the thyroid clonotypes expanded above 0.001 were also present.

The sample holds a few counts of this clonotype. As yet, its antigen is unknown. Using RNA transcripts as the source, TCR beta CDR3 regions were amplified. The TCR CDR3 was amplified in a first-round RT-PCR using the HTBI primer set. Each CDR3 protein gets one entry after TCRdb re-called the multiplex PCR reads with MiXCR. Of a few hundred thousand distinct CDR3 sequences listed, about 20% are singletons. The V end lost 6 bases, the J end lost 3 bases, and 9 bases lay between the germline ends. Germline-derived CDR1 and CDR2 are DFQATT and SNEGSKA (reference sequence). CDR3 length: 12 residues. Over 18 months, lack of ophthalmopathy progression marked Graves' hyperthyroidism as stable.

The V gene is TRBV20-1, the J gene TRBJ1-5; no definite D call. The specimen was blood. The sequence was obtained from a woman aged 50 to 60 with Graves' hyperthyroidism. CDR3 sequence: CSAGRDNQPQHF. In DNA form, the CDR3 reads TGCAGTGCAGGGAGAGACAATCAGCCCCAGCATTTT.